Listed here are 22 T cell receptor beta chains from one sample, sequenced in a study of low-dose radiotherapy and immunotherapy resistance in tumors. This sample's time point: before trial treatment. The PCR that amplified TCRs ran for about 20 cycles, relying on a constant-region primer and a V-primer adapter. TCRdb re-derived calls from the reads in MiXCR, one entry per CDR3 protein. Of about 50,000 distinct CDR3 sequences in the sample, approximately 12% were seen once. This specimen consisted of PBMCs, obtained before treatment. The receptor source for this set is a female donor with ovarian cancer.

This clonotype was seen ten or more times. The chain joins TRBV28 to TRBJ1-2; D is unresolved. CDR1 is MDHEN and CDR2 is SYDVKM in the germline V gene. V lost 10 bases and J lost 8, with 29 bases in between. The CDR3 consists of 16 residues. The CDR3 is CAIQPLIGGGPTGYTF. CDR3 DNA sequence: TGTGCCATTCAGCCCCTTATTGGAGGAGGGCCTACCGGCTACACCTTC.

This clonotype was recorded many times. The chain couples TRBV29-1 to TRBJ2-7; 7 bases agree with TRBD1. The CDR3 runs 13 residues. Germline lookup yields CDR1 SQVTM and CDR2 ANQGSEA. J was trimmed by 4 bases and V by 4 bases; bases with no gene match: 7. Here the CDR3 reads CSVVTGVAYEQYF. CDR3 coding DNA: TGCAGCGTTGTAACAGGGGTGGCTTACGAGCAGTACTTC.

This clonotype has at least ten counts. The gene calls are TRBV11-2 and TRBJ2-7; the D is unclear. Germline CDR1 SGHAT, CDR2 FQNNGV. The CDR3 spans 13 residues. Trimming took 3 bases from V and 4 from J, leaving 10 bases between them. The CDR3 loop is CASSLSLGYEQYF. DNA of the CDR3: TGTGCCAGCAGCTTGAGCCTGGGGTACGAGCAGTACTTC.

A remark on this clonotype: A read error is the likely source, as a far larger clone sits one nucleotide away. CDR3 sequence (DNA): TGTGCCAGCAGTGAACGCGGGACAGACGGATACGATGAGCAGTACTTC. Protein: CASSERGTDGYDEQYF. The J gene is TRBJ2-7, the V gene TRBV2; weak D call: TRBD1 (7 bases). The germline V gene has CDR1 SNHLY and CDR2 FYNNEI. The CDR3 extends over 16 amino acids. Trimming took off 2 bases at V and 7 bases at J, with 21 bases between the two ends.

This clonotype was counted ten times or more. This sequence joins TRBV19 and TRBJ2-7; D could derive from TRBD1 or TRBD2 (6 bases each). V lost 6 bases, J lost 1 base, and 10 bases lay in between. From germline, CDR1 is LNHDA and CDR2 SQIVND (reference sequence). The CDR3 is made up of 13 amino acids. DNA of the CDR3: TGTGCCAGTAGCCCGGGGGCTTCCTACGAGCAGTACTTC. Encoded protein: CASSPGASYEQYF.

V and J are TRBV28 and TRBJ2-7; D gene ambiguous. V lost 8 bases and J 0 bases, leaving 8 bases between the germline ends. There are 12 residues in the CDR3. Germline lookup yields CDR1 MDHEN and CDR2 SYDVKM. In DNA, the CDR3 is TGTGCCAGCGGGCTGACCTCCTACGAGCAGTACTTC. Amino acids: CASGLTSYEQYF.

This clonotype was observed many times. The chain joins TRBV18 to TRBJ1-5, with D maybe TRBD1 (6 bases). Trimming pared 3 bases from V and 5 bases from J, leaving 14 bases between. This CDR3 is built from 15 residues. In germline, CDR1 is KGHSH, CDR2 LQKENI. Written as DNA, the CDR3 is TGTGCCAGCTCACCGGGGGGGCAGGGCGATCAGCCCCAGCATTTT. It translates to CASSPGGQGDQPQHF.

This clonotype has ten or more counts. V gene TRBV6-2 or TRBV6-3 combines with J gene TRBJ1-2, with TRBD1 as a possible D gene (6 bases). Deletions cut 11 bases from V and 4 bases from J, with 14 bases between. The CDR3 runs 12 residues. Germline-derived CDR1 and CDR2 are MNHEY and SVGEGT. The CDR3 bases are TGTGCCGGACGGACAGTCGGCTATGGCTACACCTTC. Amino acids: CAGRTVGYGYTF.

At least ten counts were recorded for this clonotype. This chain uses TRBV5-1 with TRBJ2-3, with 11 bases fitting TRBD2. Germline-derived CDR1 and CDR2 are SGHRS and YFSETQ. Trimming at V came to 4 bases and at J to 8 bases, leaving 9 bases not matched to a gene. This CDR3 has 15 residues. The CDR3 loop is CASSLLAGASGTQYF. The CDR3, as DNA: TGCGCCAGCAGCCTACTAGCGGGGGCCTCCGGTACGCAGTATTTT.

This clonotype came up many times. V and J are TRBV14 and TRBJ2-5; 7 bases are shared with TRBD2. Germline CDR1 and CDR2: SGHDN and FVKESK. The CDR3 runs to 15 residues. V trimming: 4 bases; J trimming: 0 bases; junction bases outside the gene matches: 5. Written as DNA, the CDR3 is TGTGCCAGCAGCCCCCGGGGGGTGTACCAAGAGACCCAGTACTTC. Amino acids: CASSPRGVYQETQYF.

There are many counts of this clonotype. The chain has TRBV7-2 and TRBJ1-2, with D perhaps TRBD1 (6 bases). V was pared by 6 bases and J by 7 bases, with 9 bases between. The CDR3 runs 11 residues. Germline lookup yields CDR1 SGHTA and CDR2 FQGNSA. The CDR3 loop is CASRLDSGYTF. The CDR3 DNA reads as TGTGCCAGCAGATTGGACAGTGGCTACACCTTC.

This clonotype was counted many times. V gene TRBV7-8 combines with J gene TRBJ1-4, with D unresolved. The CDR3 has 15 amino acids. Trimming removed 6 bases from V and 5 bases from J, with 16 bases in between. Germline V gives CDR1 SGHVS, CDR2 FQNEAQ. The CDR3 spells CASSRGQVQNEKLFF. The DNA of the CDR3 is TGTGCCAGCAGTAGAGGCCAGGTTCAGAATGAAAAACTGTTTTTT.

This clonotype was detected ten times or more. This chain joins TRBV10-1 and TRBJ2-7; possible D gene TRBD2, 5 bases. The CDR3 is made up of 15 amino acids. Trimming stripped 0 bases from V and 5 bases from J, with 14 bases between. Germline CDR1 and CDR2: WNHNN and SYGVQD (reference sequence). The CDR3 DNA reads as TGCGCCAGCAGTGAGTCGATTTGGAGCGGCGACGAGCAGTACTTC. Translating it yields CASSESIWSGDEQYF.

This clonotype has at least ten counts. The chain carries TRBV28 and TRBJ1-4; D remains ambiguous. The germline V gene encodes CDR1 MDHEN and CDR2 SYDVKM. Trimming stripped 11 bases from V and 4 bases from J, with 8 bases between. The CDR3 has 11 residues. In nucleotides, the CDR3 is TGTGCCTGCACGGGTAATGAAAAACTGTTTTTT. Translation: CACTGNEKLFF.

This clonotype was picked up many times. The V gene is TRBV7-9, the J gene TRBJ2-3; no clear D. Trimming took off 1 base at V and 5 bases at J, with 16 bases between the two ends. Germline V CDR1 and CDR2: SEHNR, FQNEAQ (reference sequence). The CDR3 runs to 16 residues. The CDR3: CASSLDHGPPGDTQYF. The CDR3 DNA reads TGTGCCAGCAGCTTAGACCATGGCCCACCAGGAGATACGCAGTATTTT.

CDR3 DNA: TGTGCCAGCAGCGTAGCGGCAGGTCAGACCGGGGAGCTGTTTTTT. It is translated as CASSVAAGQTGELFF. This chain joins TRBV9 and TRBJ2-2; D gene uncertain. The CDR3 runs to 15 residues. Germline V gene data show CDR1 as SGDLS and CDR2 as YYNGEE. V was pared by 0 bases and J by 5 bases, with 11 bases between.

About this clonotype itself: A single base is all that separates this from a far larger clone, so a read error is likely. The gene calls are TRBV9 and TRBJ2-7; D unresolved. CDR3 length: 12 residues. Trimming shortened V by 0 bases and J by 7 bases, and 8 bases separated the two germline ends. The germline gives CDR1 SGDLS, CDR2 YYNGEE. CDR3 nucleotides: TGTGCCAGCAGCGTAGCCGACAATGAGCAGTACTTC. Protein sequence: CASSVADNEQYF. Complete variable domain (other parts from reference TRBV9 and TRBJ2-7): DSGVTQTPKHLITATGQRVTLRCSPRSGDLSVYWYQQSLDQGLQFLIQYYNGEERAKGNILERFSAQQFPDLHSELNLSSLELGDSALYFCASSVADNEQYFGPGTRLTVT.

Note on this clonotype: A far larger clone is one nucleotide away, so this likely arose from a read error. This chain connects TRBV5-4 to TRBJ2-7; D gene uncertain. This CDR3 has 15 amino acids. The germline V gene encodes CDR1 SGHNT and CDR2 YYREEE (reference sequence). The V gene lost 4 bases and the J gene lost 7 bases, with 21 bases spanning the gap. CDR3 sequence reads: CASSPSAGSYNEQYF. CDR3 sequence (DNA): TGTGCCAGCAGCCCCAGCGCCGGTTCCTACAATGAGCAGTACTTC.

This clonotype was seen only a few times. The V call is TRBV5-5, the J call TRBJ2-5; no definite D call. The CDR3 loop spans 13 amino acids. Germline V gives CDR1 SGHKS, CDR2 YYEKEE (reference sequence). Trimming removed 0 bases from V and 1 base from J, with 4 bases in between. CDR3 protein: CASSLVVQETQYF. The CDR3 bases are TGTGCCAGCAGCTTGGTTGTCCAAGAGACCCAGTACTTC.

This clonotype was seen repeatedly, ten times or more. The rearrangement joins TRBV20-1 to TRBJ2-7; 8 positions agree with TRBD1. CDR1 DFQATT and CDR2 SNEGSKA come from the germline V gene (reference sequence). This CDR3 is 14 amino acids long. The trim removed 6 bases at V and 0 bases at J, leaving 7 bases unmatched. The CDR3 coding sequence is TGCAGTGCGGTCGACAGGGGCTTCTCCTACGAGCAGTACTTC. Translating gives CSAVDRGFSYEQYF.

This clonotype was recorded many times. In nucleotides, the CDR3 is TGTGCCAGCAGCCCGTCGGGACAGGGGGCTTACAATGAGCAGTTCTTC. Translating it yields CASSPSGQGAYNEQFF. The chain carries TRBV7-2 and TRBJ2-1; 12 positions agree with TRBD1. The CDR3 totals 16 residues. Germline CDR1 is SGHTA and CDR2 is FQGNSA. V dropped 5 bases and J dropped 4; count of bases not matched to a gene: 6.

This clonotype was counted ten times or more. The rearrangement joins TRBV11-2 to TRBJ2-5; no definite D call. CDR3 length: 14 amino acids. The V end was cut by 1 base, the J end by 3 bases, with 9 bases between. Germline assignment: CDR1 SGHAT and CDR2 FQNNGV. The CDR3 spells CASSLVTAKETQYF. For the CDR3, the DNA is TGTGCCAGCAGCTTAGTTACGGCTAAAGAGACCCAGTACTTC.